This T cell receptor (beta chain) was retrieved from a study of Graves' ophthalmopathy and Graves' hyperthyroidism. This CDR3 contains 15 residues. Germline loops: CDR1 DFQATT, CDR2 SNEGSKA (reference sequence). As to this clonotype: A much larger clone differs from this one at a single base, so this may be a read error.

Transcripts of RNA were the source for amplifying TCR beta CDR3 regions. A first-round RT-PCR used HTBI primers, followed by a second-round multiplex PCR. Using its own MiXCR run on the multiplex PCR reads, TCRdb lists one record per CDR3 protein. This sample has almost 750,000 distinct CDR3 sequences, with 40% found just once. This receptor was identified in an adult man with Graves' ophthalmopathy. This chain joins TRBV20-1 and TRBJ1-4, with D unclear. Sequencing used peripheral blood. The CDR3 region has the DNA TGCGGTGCTAGAGAGGTCGGCAGAGATAATGAAAAACTGTTTTTT. Translation gives CGAREVGRDNEKLFF.